This T cell receptor beta chain was captured by sequencing in a study of control samples from healthy donors and cancer patients (dated by TCRdb to 2018 to 2020). The germline V gene (reference sequence) specifies SGHNT as CDR1 and YYREEE as CDR2. V was cut back by 0 bases and J by 4 bases, leaving a gap of 0 bases between them. From cysteine to phenylalanine, the CDR3 is 11 amino acids long. This entry keeps only the CDR3 DNA: 33 bases, framed from base 1. Libraries were prepared through the immunoSEQ multiplex PCR assay. The table was pulled from immuneACCESS by TCRdb, which kept in-frame rearrangements only. Such tables lose some clones; where checked, under half of the loss comes from unresolved V genes, and the rest has no known cause. The table for this sample lists 75,000 to 95,000 clones; about nine tenths of them were counted only once. The top ten constitute less than 4.5% of the sample.

Remarks on this clone: It lacks a known antigen. Base qualities are not at hand, and no much larger clone is one base apart.

The V and J segments used are TRBV5-4 and TRBJ2-3; there is no confident call for the D gene. The clonotype was recovered from a young woman in good health. The sample comprised blood. The nucleotide sequence is TGTGCCAGCAGCTTGGCAGATACGCAGTATTTT. This yields the protein CASSLADTQYF.